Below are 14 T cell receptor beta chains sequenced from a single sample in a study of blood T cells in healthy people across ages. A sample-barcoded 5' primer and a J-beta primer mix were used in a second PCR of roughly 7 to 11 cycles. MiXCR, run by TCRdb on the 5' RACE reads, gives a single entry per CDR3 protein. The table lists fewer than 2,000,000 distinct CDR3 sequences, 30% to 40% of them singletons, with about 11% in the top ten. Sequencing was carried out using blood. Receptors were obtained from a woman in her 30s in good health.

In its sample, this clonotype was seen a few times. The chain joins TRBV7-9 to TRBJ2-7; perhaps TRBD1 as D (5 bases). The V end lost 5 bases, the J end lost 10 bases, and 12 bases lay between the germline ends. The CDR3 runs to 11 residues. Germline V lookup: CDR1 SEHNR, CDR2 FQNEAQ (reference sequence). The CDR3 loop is CASSPDTTQYF. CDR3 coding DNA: TGTGCCAGCAGCCCGGACACAACCCAGTACTTC. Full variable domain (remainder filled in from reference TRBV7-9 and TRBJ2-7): DTGVSQNPRHKITKRGQNVTFRCDPISEHNRLYWYRQTLGQGPEFLTYFQNEAQLEKSRLLSDRFSAERPKGSFSTLEIQRTEQGDSAMYLCASSPDTTQYFGPGTRLTVT.

The CDR3 bases are TGTGCCAGCAGCTTGGCGGGACAGGGCAACCCCTACGAGCAGTACTTC. Translated, it gives CASSLAGQGNPYEQYF. The V gene is TRBV5-6, the J gene TRBJ2-7, with 9 bases aligning to TRBD1. Germline CDR1 is SGHDT and CDR2 is YYEEEE. The CDR3 has 16 residues. Trimming cost V 0 bases and J 2 bases; bases outside gene matches: 6.

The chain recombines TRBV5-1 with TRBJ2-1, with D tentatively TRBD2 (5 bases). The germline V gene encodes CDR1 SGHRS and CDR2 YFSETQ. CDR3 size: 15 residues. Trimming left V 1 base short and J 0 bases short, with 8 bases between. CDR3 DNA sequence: TGCGCCAGCAGCTTGAGCGGACTCTCCTACAATGAGCAGTTCTTC. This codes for CASSLSGLSYNEQFF.

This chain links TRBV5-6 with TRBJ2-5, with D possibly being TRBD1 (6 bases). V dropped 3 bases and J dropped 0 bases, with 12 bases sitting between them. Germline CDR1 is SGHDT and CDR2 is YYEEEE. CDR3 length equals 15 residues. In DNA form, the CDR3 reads TGTGCCAGCAGCTCACCGGGACACCACCAAGAGACCCAGTACTTC. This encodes CASSSPGHHQETQYF. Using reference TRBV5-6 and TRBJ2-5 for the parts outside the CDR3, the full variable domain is DAGVTQSPTHLIKTRGQQVTLRCSPKSGHDTVSWYQQALGQGPQFIFQYYEEEERQRGNFPDRFSGHQFPNYSSELNVNALLLGDSALYLCASSSPGHHQETQYFGPGTRLLVL.

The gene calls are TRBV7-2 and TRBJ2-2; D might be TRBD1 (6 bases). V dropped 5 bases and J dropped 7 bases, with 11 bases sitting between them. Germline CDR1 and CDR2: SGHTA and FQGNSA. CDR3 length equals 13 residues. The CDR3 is CASSVQGFGELFF. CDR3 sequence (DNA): TGTGCCAGCAGCGTACAGGGTTTCGGGGAGCTGTTTTTT.

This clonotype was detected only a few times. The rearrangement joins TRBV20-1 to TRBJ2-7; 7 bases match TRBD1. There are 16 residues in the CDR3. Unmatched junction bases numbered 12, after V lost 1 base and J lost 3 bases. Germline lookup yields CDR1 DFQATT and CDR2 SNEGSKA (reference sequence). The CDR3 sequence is CSARGHDRAFVYEQYF. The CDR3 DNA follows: TGCAGTGCTAGAGGGCATGACAGGGCGTTCGTCTACGAGCAGTACTTC.

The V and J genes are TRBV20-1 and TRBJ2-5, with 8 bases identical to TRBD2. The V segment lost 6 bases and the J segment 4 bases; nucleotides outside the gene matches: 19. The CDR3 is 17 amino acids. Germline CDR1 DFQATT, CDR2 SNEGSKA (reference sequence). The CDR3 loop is CSAVQIPAGEEGETQYF. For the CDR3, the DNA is TGCAGTGCCGTCCAAATACCAGCGGGAGAAGAAGGAGAGACCCAGTACTTC.

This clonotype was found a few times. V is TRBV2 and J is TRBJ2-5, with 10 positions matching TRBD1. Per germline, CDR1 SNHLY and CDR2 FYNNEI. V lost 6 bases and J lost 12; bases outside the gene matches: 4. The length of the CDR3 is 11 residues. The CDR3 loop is CASRGDRGKYF. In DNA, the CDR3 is TGTGCCAGCAGGGGGGACAGGGGAAAGTACTTC.

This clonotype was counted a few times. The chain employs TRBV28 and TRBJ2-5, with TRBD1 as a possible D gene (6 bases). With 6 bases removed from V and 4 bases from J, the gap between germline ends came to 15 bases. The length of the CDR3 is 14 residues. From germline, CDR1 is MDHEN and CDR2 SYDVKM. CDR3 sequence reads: CASSNPQGRETQYF. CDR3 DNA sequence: TGTGCCAGCAGCAACCCACAGGGACGAGAGACCCAGTACTTC.

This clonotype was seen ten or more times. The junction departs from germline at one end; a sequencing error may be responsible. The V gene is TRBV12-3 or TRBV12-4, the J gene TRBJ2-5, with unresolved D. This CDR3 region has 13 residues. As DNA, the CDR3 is TGTGCCAGCAGCTTAGGCCTAAAGGAGACCCAGTACTTC. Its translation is CASSLGLKETQYF.

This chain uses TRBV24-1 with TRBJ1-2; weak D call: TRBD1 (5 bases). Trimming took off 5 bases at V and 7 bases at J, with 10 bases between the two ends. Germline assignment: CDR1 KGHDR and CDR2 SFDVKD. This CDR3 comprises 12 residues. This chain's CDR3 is CATSGYGAGYTF. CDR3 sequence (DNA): TGTGCCACCAGTGGGTACGGGGCTGGCTACACCTTC.

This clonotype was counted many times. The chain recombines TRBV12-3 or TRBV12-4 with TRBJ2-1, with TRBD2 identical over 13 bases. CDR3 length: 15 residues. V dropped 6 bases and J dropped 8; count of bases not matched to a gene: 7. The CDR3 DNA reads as TGTGCCAGCAGCCCACTAGCGGGAGGGCCCCATGAGCAGTTCTTC. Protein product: CASSPLAGGPHEQFF.

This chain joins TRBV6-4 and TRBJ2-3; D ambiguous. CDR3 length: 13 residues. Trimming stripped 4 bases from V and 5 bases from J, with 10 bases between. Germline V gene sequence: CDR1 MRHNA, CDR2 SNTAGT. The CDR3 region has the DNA TGTGCCAGCAGTGGCGCTTGGGGAGATACGCAGTATTTT. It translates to CASSGAWGDTQYF.

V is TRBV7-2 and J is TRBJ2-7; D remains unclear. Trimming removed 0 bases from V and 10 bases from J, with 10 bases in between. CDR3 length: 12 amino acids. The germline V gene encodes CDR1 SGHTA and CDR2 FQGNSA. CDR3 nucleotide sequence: TGTGCCAGCAGCTTAGCCTATAAGGACCAGTACTTC. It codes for CASSLAYKDQYF.